Below are 15 T cell receptor beta chains sequenced from a single sample in a study of T cell repertoires in cytomegalovirus infection. TCRdb independently ran MiXCR on the reads; one entry per CDR3 protein. The sample lists fewer than 200,000 distinct CDR3 sequences; approximately 20% were seen once. Sequenced material: PBMCs. The receptors derive from a human donor in good health (CMV status not recorded). Some clones in this sample may be carry-over from other donors' samples.

This clonotype occurred many times. The chain carries TRBV7-2 and TRBJ1-1; 8 nucleotides align to TRBD1. V gave up 4 bases and J gave up 5 bases; unmatched junction bases: 9. CDR1 and CDR2 (germline): SGHTA, FQGNSA. This CDR3 is 15 amino acids long. CDR3 nucleotide sequence: TGTGCCAGCAGCTCCAGGACAGGGAAGCTTACTGAAGCTTTCTTT. Its translation is CASSSRTGKLTEAFF.

This chain links TRBV3-1 with TRBJ2-2; D may be TRBD1 or TRBD2 (5 bases each). The CDR3 spans 15 residues. Trimming took off 1 base at V and 3 bases at J, with 9 bases between the two ends. The germline CDR1 and CDR2 sequences are LGHDT and YNNKEL (reference sequence). CDR3 sequence reads: CASSQGDGHTGELFF. DNA of the CDR3: TGTGCCAGCAGCCAAGGGGACGGACACACCGGGGAGCTGTTTTTT.

This clonotype was seen only once. One junction end does not reproduce the germline sequence, and a read error may be involved. V gene TRBV5-1 combines with J gene TRBJ1-4; D is perhaps TRBD1 (5 bases). The CDR3 contains 13 residues. CDR1 SGHRS and CDR2 YFSETQ come from the germline V gene. DNA for the CDR3: TGCCCCAGCAGCTTGGGGGCTAATGAAAAACTGTTTTTT. It is translated as CPSSLGANEKLFF.

A remark on this clonotype: Being one base from a much bigger clone, this may be a read error. This sequence joins TRBV6-8 and TRBJ1-2; D is undetermined. Germline V gene data show CDR1 as MNHGY and CDR2 as SAAAGT. V lost 11 bases, J lost 1 base, and 14 bases lay in between. This CDR3 is 13 amino acids long. CDR3 sequence reads: CAGTIGNNYGYTF. In nucleotides, the CDR3 is TGTGCCGGCACCATCGGCAATAACTATGGCTACACCTTC.

The CDR3 nucleotides are TGTGCCAGCAGCTCGTTCGGCGGACAGCAAGAGACCCAGTACTTC. Protein: CASSSFGGQQETQYF. The chain joins TRBV7-4 to TRBJ2-5; maybe TRBD1 (6 bases). The CDR3 is made up of 15 amino acids. In germline, CDR1 is SGHVT, CDR2 SQSDAQ. The V end was cut by 4 bases, the J end by 2 bases, with 14 bases between.

As regards this clonotype: A much larger clonotype is one base distant, so this may be a read error. This chain connects TRBV12-3 or TRBV12-4 to TRBJ2-1; 7 nucleotides align to TRBD2. CDR3 size: 14 residues. In DNA form, the CDR3 reads TGTGCCAGCAGTACCCGGGACTACTACACTGAGCAGTTCTTC. Protein sequence: CASSTRDYYTEQFF.

This clonotype was counted a few times. The chain links TRBV23-1 to TRBJ2-7; a possible D gene is TRBD1 (6 bases). TRBV23-1 has ORF status, its function being uncertain. The CDR3 has 18 residues. The V end was cut by 1 base, the J end by 2 bases, with 21 bases between. The CDR3 spells CASSQYNVFGQPPYEQYF. The CDR3 DNA reads TGCGCCAGCAGTCAATACAACGTATTCGGACAGCCTCCCTACGAGCAGTACTTC.

This clonotype was counted once. The chain has TRBV2 and TRBJ2-1; weak D call: TRBD2 (6 bases). The length of the CDR3 is 14 residues. Looked up from germline, CDR1 is SNHLY and CDR2 is FYNNEI. The germline V and J ends were trimmed by 10 bases and 0 bases, with 13 bases remaining between them. This CDR3 is CATPGEDSYNEQFF. In DNA form, the CDR3 reads TGTGCCACCCCGGGGGAGGACTCCTACAATGAGCAGTTCTTC. The full variable domain, completed using reference TRBV2 and TRBJ2-1, is EPEVTQTPSHQVTQMGQEVILRCVPISNHLYFYWYRQILGQKVEFLVSFYNNEISEKSEIFDDQFSVERPDGSNFTLKIRSTKLEDSAMYFCATPGEDSYNEQFFGPGTRLTVL.

This clonotype was counted many times. The chain has TRBV2 and TRBJ1-1; TRBD1 aligns across 9 bases. This CDR3 is built from 13 residues. V shed 6 bases, J shed 5 bases, and the junction held 4 bases outside the gene matches. CDR1 is SNHLY and CDR2 is FYNNEI in the germline V gene. CDR3 bases: TGTGCCAGCAGAGGACAGGGGCGAACTGAAGCTTTCTTT. Translated, it gives CASRGQGRTEAFF.

The chain carries TRBV11-1 and TRBJ2-2; 7 nucleotides match TRBD1. CDR1 and CDR2 (germline): SGHAT, FQDESV (reference sequence). The CDR3 length is 14 residues. Trimming cost V 6 bases and J 7 bases; bases outside gene matches: 8. This CDR3 is CASRTDRAIGELFF. CDR3 DNA: TGTGCCAGCAGAACCGACAGGGCAATCGGGGAGCTGTTTTTT.

This clonotype was counted only a few times. The rearrangement links TRBV20-1 to TRBJ1-2; TRBD1 might be the D (5 bases). CDR1 and CDR2 from the germline V gene are DFQATT and SNEGSKA (reference sequence). V was trimmed by 3 bases and J by 4 bases, leaving 12 bases between them. This CDR3 region has 13 residues. CDR3 nucleotide sequence: TGCAGTGCTAGGAGGGGAAACGGCTATGGCTACACCTTC. Its protein is CSARRGNGYGYTF.

A few counts support this clonotype. The genes are TRBV12-3 or TRBV12-4 and TRBJ1-1, with D unclear. V was cut by 9 bases and J by 5 bases, with 7 bases left in between. The CDR3 covers 10 residues. As DNA, the CDR3 is TGTGCCAGTTCGGGGACTGAAGCTTTCTTT. Translated, it gives CASSGTEAFF.

This clonotype showed up just a few times. The gene calls are TRBV28 and TRBJ2-5, with D possibly TRBD2 on 5 matching bases. Germline assignment: CDR1 MDHEN and CDR2 SYDVKM. This CDR3 is built from 13 residues. V lost 7 bases and J 4 bases, leaving 13 bases between the germline ends. Here the CDR3 reads CASNGVGPETQYF. The CDR3 DNA is TGTGCCAGCAACGGGGTCGGTCCAGAGACCCAGTACTTC.

This clonotype occurred once. The J gene is TRBJ2-2, the V gene TRBV5-6, with a tentative D call TRBD1 (6 bases). This CDR3 region has 16 residues. Germline CDR1 is SGHDT and CDR2 is YYEEEE. V shed 3 bases and J shed 2 bases, with 14 bases lying between them. In nucleotides, the CDR3 is TGTGCCAGCAGCTCGGGGTCCAGGGGAAACACCGGGGAGCTGTTTTTT. This sequence encodes CASSSGSRGNTGELFF.

The chain is built from TRBV4-3 and TRBJ2-1, with D hard to call. The CDR3 spans 15 residues. CDR1 and CDR2 (germline): LGHNA, YSLEER. Trimming stripped 3 bases from V and 4 bases from J, with 13 bases between. This CDR3 reads CASSQAAQLYNEQFF. CDR3 DNA sequence: TGCGCCAGCAGCCAGGCTGCTCAGCTGTACAATGAGCAGTTCTTC.